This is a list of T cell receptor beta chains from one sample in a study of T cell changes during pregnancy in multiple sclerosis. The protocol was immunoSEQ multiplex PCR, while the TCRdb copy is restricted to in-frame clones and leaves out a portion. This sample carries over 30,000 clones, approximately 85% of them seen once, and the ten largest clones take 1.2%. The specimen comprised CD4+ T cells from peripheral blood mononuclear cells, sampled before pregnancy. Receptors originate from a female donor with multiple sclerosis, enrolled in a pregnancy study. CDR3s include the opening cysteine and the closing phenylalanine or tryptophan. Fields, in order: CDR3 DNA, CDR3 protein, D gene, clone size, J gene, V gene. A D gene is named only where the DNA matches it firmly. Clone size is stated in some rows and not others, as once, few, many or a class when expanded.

TGTGCCAGCTCACCACCTGTCCGACTAGCGGGAGGAGTCACCGGGGAGCTGTTTTTT CASSPPVRLAGGVTGELFF TRBD2 few TRBJ2-2 TRBV18
TGTGCCAGCAGCTTGGCACCAATAGGGGGGGACTATGGCTACACCTTC CASSLAPIGGDYGYTF NA NA TRBJ1-2 TRBV5-5
TGTGCCTGGGGTAAAGGGACTGTCTACGAGCAGTACTTC CAWGKGTVYEQYF NA NA TRBJ2-7 TRBV30
TGCGCCAGCAGCTTGGGAGGACAGCTTTTCAACCGAGATACGCAGTATTTT CASSLGGQLFNRDTQYF NA medium-sized TRBJ2-3 TRBV5-1
TGTGCCAGCAGCCCCACCGCGGGACAGTCCCGCTACGAGCAGTACTTC CASSPTAGQSRYEQYF NA NA TRBJ2-7 TRBV11-2
TGTGCCAGCAGCTCCGGACAGGGGAAATCCCACAATCAGCCCCAGCATTTT CASSSGQGKSHNQPQHF TRBD1 NA TRBJ1-5 TRBV5-6
TGTGCCAGCAGTCCCGGGACAGGAGGATCCTACGAGCAGTACTTC CASSPGTGGSYEQYF TRBD1 NA TRBJ2-7 TRBV27
TGTGCCTGGAATAAGGGGCTAGGCACTGAAGCTTTCTTT CAWNKGLGTEAFF NA NA TRBJ1-1 TRBV30
TGTGCCTGGAGTGGTCGGGGGAGTCTATACAATGAGCAGTTCTTC CAWSGRGSLYNEQFF NA NA TRBJ2-1 TRBV30
TGTGCCAGCAAGGGACTAGGGGCCAATGAGCAGTTCTTC CASKGLGANEQFF TRBD2 NA TRBJ2-1 TRBV2
TGTGCCAGCAGCTATACTAGCCACTACAATGAGCAGTTCTTC CASSYTSHYNEQFF NA NA TRBJ2-1 TRBV11-2
TGTGCCAGCTCTCGAATAGGGACATCGAACGGCAATGAGCAGTTCTTC CASSRIGTSNGNEQFF NA NA TRBJ2-1 TRBV18
TGCAGCGCCTCACAGGGGCCAGCGGATACGCAGTATTTT CSASQGPADTQYF TRBD1 few TRBJ2-3 TRBV29-1
TGCGCCAGCAGTCATCGCCCTATAAAAAGCGGGACGAACACCGGGGAGCTGTTTTTT CASSHRPIKSGTNTGELFF TRBD2 once TRBJ2-2 TRBV23-1
TGTGCCAGTAACGCAGGGAAAGGGGAGACCCAGTACTTC CASNAGKGETQYF NA NA TRBJ2-5 TRBV19
TGTGCCAGCAGCTTGGACGGGAATAGGGATGAAAAACTGTTTTTT CASSLDGNRDEKLFF NA NA TRBJ1-4 TRBV5-5
TGCGCCAGCAGTGACCCCGGACTAGTGTCCTACGAGCAGTACTTC CASSDPGLVSYEQYF TRBD2 NA TRBJ2-7 TRBV10-2
TGTGCCAGCAGCCCGGGGACAGGCGGGAACATTCAGTACTTC CASSPGTGGNIQYF TRBD1 NA TRBJ2-4 TRBV7-3
TGCGCCAGCAGCTCGACCGGGACAGGAGGAGATACGCAGTATTTT CASSSTGTGGDTQYF TRBD1 NA TRBJ2-3 TRBV5-1
TGTGCCAGCAGCTTAGATCTTGAAGCCGGCACCTTC CASSLDLEAGTF NA NA TRBJ1-2 TRBV11-2
TGTGCCAGCTCACCGGTAGACAGTTATAGCAATCAGCCCCAGCATTTT CASSPVDSYSNQPQHF NA once TRBJ1-5 TRBV18
TGTGCCAGCAGCTTCGGGACTTCTGGAAACACCATATATTTT CASSFGTSGNTIYF NA NA TRBJ1-3 TRBV11-2
TGTGCCAGCAGCGTTGTCCCCCTAGCGGGCAACAATGAGCAGTTCTTC CASSVVPLAGNNEQFF TRBD2 NA TRBJ2-1 TRBV9
TGTGCCAGCAGCAAAGATTCGGGTGAAAAACTGTTTTTT CASSKDSGEKLFF NA NA TRBJ1-4 TRBV5-6
TGTGCCAGCTCACCAGGGGCAGGGGGAGTCTACGAGCAGTACTTC CASSPGAGGVYEQYF TRBD1 NA TRBJ2-7 TRBV18
TGTGCCAGCAGCGGGGGACAGGGGGGAAGGAATGAGCAGTTCTTC CASSGGQGGRNEQFF TRBD1 NA TRBJ2-1 TRBV11-2
TGTGCCAGCAGGACGGGACAGACCTACGAGCAGTACTTC CASRTGQTYEQYF TRBD1 NA TRBJ2-7 TRBV6-1
TGTGCCAGCTCTTCGAACGGGGTTGAATACAATGAGCAGTTCTTC CASSSNGVEYNEQFF NA NA TRBJ2-1 TRBV27
TGTGCCAGCAGTTATTCCTCAGGGACACCTGGGCAGTACTTC CASSYSSGTPGQYF NA NA TRBJ2-7 TRBV6-5
TGCGGGGTGGGGCCCAGAATGAGTGAAAAACTGTTTTTT CGVGPRMSEKLFF NA NA TRBJ1-4 TRBV29-1
TGTGCCAGCAGCCCGGTCGGGACCGGGGAGCTGTTTTTT CASSPVGTGELFF NA NA TRBJ2-2 TRBV5-6
TGTGCCAGCAGCGGGACAGATGGCTATGGCTACACCTTC CASSGTDGYGYTF TRBD1 medium-sized TRBJ1-2 TRBV28
TGTGCCAGTAGTAGAGCAGGGAAGGCTTACGGCTACACCTTC CASSRAGKAYGYTF NA NA TRBJ1-2 TRBV19
TGTGCCAGCAGCTTTGGGACTAGACAAACCGGGGAGCTGTTTTTT CASSFGTRQTGELFF TRBD2 NA TRBJ2-2 TRBV5-4
TGCGCCAGCAGCCTCTTGCCGGGACAGGGGGGTTACGAGCAGTACTTC CASSLLPGQGGYEQYF TRBD1 NA TRBJ2-7 TRBV4-1
TGTGCCAGCAGCTTAGGGTTGACGGGAGGGGGCTACGAGCAGTACTTC CASSLGLTGGGYEQYF TRBD2 NA TRBJ2-7 TRBV5-6
TGCGCCAGCAGTGAGGGACTAGCGGGACAAGAGACCCAGTACTTC CASSEGLAGQETQYF TRBD2 NA TRBJ2-5 TRBV10-1
TGTGCCAGCAGAGTAAGGGGCGACACTGAAGCTTTCTTT CASRVRGDTEAFF NA NA TRBJ1-1 TRBV2
TGCGCCAGCAGCCCAGATTCGTCGCGGGGTTTTGAAAAACTGTTTTTT CASSPDSSRGFEKLFF NA NA TRBJ1-4 TRBV4-3
TGTGCCAGCAGTGAATTAGCGGGGAGCTCCTACGAGCAGTACTTC CASSELAGSSYEQYF TRBD2 NA TRBJ2-7 TRBV6-1
TGTGCCAGCAGCGGGCGGGGGCTCGGGCTCTCCTACGAGCAGTACTTC CASSGRGLGLSYEQYF NA NA TRBJ2-7 TRBV11-2
TGTGCCAGCAGCATCCAAAGTGCAGGGGCCTATGGCTACACCTTC CASSIQSAGAYGYTF NA NA TRBJ1-2 TRBV7-2
TGCGCCAGCAGCCGCGGGGGATACGAGCAGTACTTC CASSRGGYEQYF TRBD2 NA TRBJ2-7 TRBV4-1
TGTGCCAGCAGCTTACAGGGGTCGGTAGAGACCCAGTACTTC CASSLQGSVETQYF NA NA TRBJ2-5 TRBV11-2
TGTGCCAGCAGCCCTGGCGGAGCCTCTTACAATGAGCAGTTCTTC CASSPGGASYNEQFF NA NA TRBJ2-1 TRBV7-7
TGTGCCAGCAGCGTGGGGACAGGGGGTATGTACGAGCAGTACTTC CASSVGTGGMYEQYF TRBD1 once TRBJ2-7 TRBV9
TGTGCCAGCAGATCCACTGGGGGCGACACTGAAGCTTTCTTT CASRSTGGDTEAFF NA once TRBJ1-1 TRBV7-9
TGTGCCAGCAGCTTGTGGGGACTAGACGAGCAGTACTTC CASSLWGLDEQYF TRBD2 NA TRBJ2-7 TRBV5-4
TGTGCCAGCAGTGAAACTGGGACAGGGGGCGTTGAGCAGTTCTTC CASSETGTGGVEQFF TRBD1 NA TRBJ2-1 TRBV6-1
TGTGCCAGCAGCGGCCGGGACAAAAATGGCTACACCTTC CASSGRDKNGYTF NA NA TRBJ1-2 TRBV7-6
TGTGCCAGCAGCATGAGGGCGGCTAGCGGGACCAATGAGCAGTTCTTC CASSMRAASGTNEQFF TRBD2 NA TRBJ2-1 TRBV5-4
TGTGCCATCAGTGGACAGGTCTCTGGAAACACCATATATTTT CAISGQVSGNTIYF NA NA TRBJ1-3 TRBV10-3
TGTGCCAGCAGACCTAGCAGGGGGCGAGAGCAGTACTTC CASRPSRGREQYF TRBD1 few TRBJ2-7 TRBV2
TGTGCCAGCAGTTCCGGACAGGGGGCAGGCACTGAAGCTTTCTTT CASSSGQGAGTEAFF TRBD1 NA TRBJ1-1 TRBV6-5
TGCGCCAGCAGCCGGCCCGGACAGGGTATAGCGAATGAAAAACTGTTTTTT CASSRPGQGIANEKLFF TRBD1 NA TRBJ1-4 TRBV4-1
TGTGCCAGTTCCGGGACAGGGGGCAATCAGCCCCAGCATTTT CASSGTGGNQPQHF TRBD1 NA TRBJ1-5 TRBV19
TGTGCCAGCAGTGGCGGAAAGCCCTACGAGCAGTACTTC CASSGGKPYEQYF NA NA TRBJ2-7 TRBV2
TGCGCCAGCAGCTTGGAAGGGGTAGGAAGCAATCAGCCCCAGCATTTT CASSLEGVGSNQPQHF NA NA TRBJ1-5 TRBV5-1